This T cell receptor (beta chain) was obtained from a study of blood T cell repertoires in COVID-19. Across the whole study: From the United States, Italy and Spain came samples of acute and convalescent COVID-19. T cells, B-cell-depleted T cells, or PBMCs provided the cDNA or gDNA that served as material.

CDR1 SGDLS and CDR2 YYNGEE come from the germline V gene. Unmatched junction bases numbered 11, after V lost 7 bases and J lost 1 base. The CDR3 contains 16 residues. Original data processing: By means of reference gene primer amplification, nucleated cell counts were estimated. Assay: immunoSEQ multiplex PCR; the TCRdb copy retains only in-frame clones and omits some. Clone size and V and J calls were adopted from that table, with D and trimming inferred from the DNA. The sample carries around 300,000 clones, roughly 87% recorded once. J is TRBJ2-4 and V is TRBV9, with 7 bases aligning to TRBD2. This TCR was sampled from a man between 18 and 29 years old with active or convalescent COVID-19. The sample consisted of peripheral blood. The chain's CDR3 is CASGTLTGGAKNIQYF. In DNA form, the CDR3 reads TGTGCCAGCGGCACCCTGACCGGGGGGGCCAAAAACATTCAGTACTTC.